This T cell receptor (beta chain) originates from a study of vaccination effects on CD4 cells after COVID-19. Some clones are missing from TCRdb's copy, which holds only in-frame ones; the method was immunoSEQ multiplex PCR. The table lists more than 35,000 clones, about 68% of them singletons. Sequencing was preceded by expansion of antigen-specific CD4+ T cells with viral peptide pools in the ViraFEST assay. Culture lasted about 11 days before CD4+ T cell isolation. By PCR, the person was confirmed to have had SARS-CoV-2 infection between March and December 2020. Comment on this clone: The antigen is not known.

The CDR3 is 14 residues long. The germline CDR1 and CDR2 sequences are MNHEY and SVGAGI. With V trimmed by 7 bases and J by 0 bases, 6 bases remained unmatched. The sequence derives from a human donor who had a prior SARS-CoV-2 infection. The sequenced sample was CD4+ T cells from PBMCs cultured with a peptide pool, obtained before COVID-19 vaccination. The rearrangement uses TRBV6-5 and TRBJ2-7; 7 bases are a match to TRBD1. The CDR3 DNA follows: TGTGCCAGCAAGACAGGGATTCTCTCCTACGAGCAGTACTTC. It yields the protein CASKTGILSYEQYF.